The sequence of this T cell receptor (beta chain) was determined in a study of OX40 agonist ivuxolimab in advanced cancers. Study summary: Treatment of patients was with ivuxolimab, an agonistic anti-OX40 (CD134) antibody. Prior anti-PD-1, anti-PD-L1 or anti-CTLA-4 therapy was allowed; 40% had some. A diagnosis of hepatocellular carcinoma, melanoma, renal cell or head and neck cancer was present in dose-escalation patients.

Clones were read by immunoSEQ multiplex PCR, and TCRdb kept only the in-frame ones, dropping some. The repertoire holds fewer than 80,000 clones, about 86% seen once, with around 0.75% in the top ten. This clone was observed a single time. Its antigen is unknown. Study-level points and caveats: A proportion of nonresponders additionally exhibited low normalized T-cell clonal expansion.

This TCR was sampled from an adult with an advanced solid tumor such as melanoma, head and neck, liver or kidney cancer. The sequencing here drew on CD4+ or CD8+ T cells sorted from blood, taken in a trial of the OX40 agonist ivuxolimab.

The DNA of the CDR3 is TGTGCCAGCAGTGAAATGGGGGGCGTATCACCCCTCCACTTT. Its translation is CASSEMGGVSPLHF. The V gene is TRBV2, the J gene TRBJ1-6; a possible D gene is TRBD1 (6 bases). This CDR3 has 14 residues. Trimming pared 2 bases from V and 10 bases from J, leaving 12 bases between. Looked up from germline, CDR1 is SNHLY and CDR2 is FYNNEI.